This T cell receptor beta chain was sequenced in a study of T cell repertoires in cytomegalovirus infection. Study-wide context: Indications of both CMV infection and matching HLA type were provided by public TCR beta signatures. Study-wide results and limits: The study found HLA-C-restricted CMV-specific TCR beta clonotypes dominating the ex vivo response. CMV carriers with the relevant HLA were identified by cumulative public TCR beta family frequency.

Concerning this clonotype itself: What it binds is not known.

TCRdb fed the reads into MiXCR, producing one record per CDR3 protein. The sample shows 200,000 to 300,000 distinct CDR3 sequences, roughly an eighth of them seen only once. Sequenced sample: PBMCs. The receptor was derived from a human donor in good health (CMV status not recorded). Some clones in this sample may be carry-over from other donors' samples.

The CDR3 coding sequence is TGTGCCAGCAGTTACCAGGGTAGCGGCTATGGCTACACCTTC. Its protein product is CASSYQGSGYGYTF. The rearrangement uses TRBV12-3 or TRBV12-4 and TRBJ1-2; TRBD1 is a possible D gene (5 bases). V dropped 4 bases and J dropped 4 bases, with 13 bases sitting between them. The CDR3 spans 14 residues.